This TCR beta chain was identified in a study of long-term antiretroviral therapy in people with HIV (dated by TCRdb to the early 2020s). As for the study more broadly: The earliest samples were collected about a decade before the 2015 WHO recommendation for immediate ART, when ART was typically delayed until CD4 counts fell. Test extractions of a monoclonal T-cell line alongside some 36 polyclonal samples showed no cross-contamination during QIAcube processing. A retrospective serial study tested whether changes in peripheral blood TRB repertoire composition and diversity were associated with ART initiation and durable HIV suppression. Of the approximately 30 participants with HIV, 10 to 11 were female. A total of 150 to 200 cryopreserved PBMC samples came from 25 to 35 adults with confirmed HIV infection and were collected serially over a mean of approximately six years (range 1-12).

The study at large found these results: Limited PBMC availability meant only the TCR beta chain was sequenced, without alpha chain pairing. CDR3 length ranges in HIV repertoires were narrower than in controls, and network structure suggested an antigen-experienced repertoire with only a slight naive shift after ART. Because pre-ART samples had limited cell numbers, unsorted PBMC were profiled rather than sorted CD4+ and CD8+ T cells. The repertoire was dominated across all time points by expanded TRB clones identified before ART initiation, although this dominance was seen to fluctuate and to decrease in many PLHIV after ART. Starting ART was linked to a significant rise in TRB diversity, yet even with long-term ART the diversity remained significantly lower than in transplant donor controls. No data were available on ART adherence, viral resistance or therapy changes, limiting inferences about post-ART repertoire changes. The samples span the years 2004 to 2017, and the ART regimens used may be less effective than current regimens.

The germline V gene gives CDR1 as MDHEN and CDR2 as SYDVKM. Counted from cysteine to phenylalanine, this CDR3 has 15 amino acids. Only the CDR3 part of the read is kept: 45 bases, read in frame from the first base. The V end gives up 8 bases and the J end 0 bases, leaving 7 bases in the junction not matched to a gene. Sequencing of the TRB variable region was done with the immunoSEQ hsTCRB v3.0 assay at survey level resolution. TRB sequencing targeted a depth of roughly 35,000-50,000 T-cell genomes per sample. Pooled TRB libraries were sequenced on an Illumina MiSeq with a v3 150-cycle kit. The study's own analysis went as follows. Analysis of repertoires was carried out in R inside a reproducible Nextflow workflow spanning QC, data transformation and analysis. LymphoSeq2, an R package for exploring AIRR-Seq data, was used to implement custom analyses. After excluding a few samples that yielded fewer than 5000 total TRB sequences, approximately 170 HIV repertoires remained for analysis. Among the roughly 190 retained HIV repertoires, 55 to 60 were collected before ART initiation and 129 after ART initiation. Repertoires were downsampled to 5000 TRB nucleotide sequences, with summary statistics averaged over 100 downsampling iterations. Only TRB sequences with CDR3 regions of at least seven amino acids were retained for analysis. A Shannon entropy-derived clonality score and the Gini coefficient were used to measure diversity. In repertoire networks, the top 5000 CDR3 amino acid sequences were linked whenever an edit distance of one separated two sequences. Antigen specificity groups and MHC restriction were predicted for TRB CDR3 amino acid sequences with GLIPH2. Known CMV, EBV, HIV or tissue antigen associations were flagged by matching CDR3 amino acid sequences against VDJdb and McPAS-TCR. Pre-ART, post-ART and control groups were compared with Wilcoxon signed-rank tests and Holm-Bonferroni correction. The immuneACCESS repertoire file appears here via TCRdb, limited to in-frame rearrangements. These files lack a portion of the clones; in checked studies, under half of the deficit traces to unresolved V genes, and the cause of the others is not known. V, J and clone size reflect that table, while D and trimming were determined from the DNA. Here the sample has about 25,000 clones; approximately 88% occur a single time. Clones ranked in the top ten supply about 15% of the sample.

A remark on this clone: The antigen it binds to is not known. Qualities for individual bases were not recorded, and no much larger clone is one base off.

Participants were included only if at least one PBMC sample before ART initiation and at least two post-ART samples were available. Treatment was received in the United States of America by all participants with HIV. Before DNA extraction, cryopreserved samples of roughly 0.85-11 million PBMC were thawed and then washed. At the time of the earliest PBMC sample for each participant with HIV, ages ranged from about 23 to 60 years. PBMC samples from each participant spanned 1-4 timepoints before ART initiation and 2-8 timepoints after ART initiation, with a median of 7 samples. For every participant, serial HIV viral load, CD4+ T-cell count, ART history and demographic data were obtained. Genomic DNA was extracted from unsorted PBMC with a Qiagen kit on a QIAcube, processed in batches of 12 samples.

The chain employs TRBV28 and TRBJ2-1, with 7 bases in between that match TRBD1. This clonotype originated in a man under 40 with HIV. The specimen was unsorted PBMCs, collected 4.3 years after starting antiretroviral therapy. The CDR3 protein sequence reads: CASGPDRSSYNEQFF. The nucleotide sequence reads TGTGCCAGCGGCCCGGACAGGAGCTCCTACAATGAGCAGTTCTTC.